The T cell receptor (beta chain) described here comes from a study of blood T cell repertoires in COVID-19 (dated by TCRdb to 2018 to 2021). The study in broad terms: Samples from collaborators originated in the United States, Italy and Spain and spanned both the acute and convalescent phases of COVID-19. The material from the prospective study consisted of cDNA or gDNA derived from T cells, B-cell-depleted T cells, or PBMCs. Deeply sampled blood TCRbeta repertoires from subjects exposed to, actively infected with, or recovered from COVID-19 were included in the dataset. A freely available public database, intended as a resource for researchers studying the immune response to SARS-CoV-2, is where the repertoires were released. The samples were drawn from two sources: the first 160 participants of the ongoing ImmuneRACE study, and 1,254 subjects contributed by 6 global collaborators. Nearly every sample came with metadata listing a de-identified subject ID, COVID-19 status, age in years and sex. HLA class I and class II types, where available, came from metadata supplied by the sample provider rather than from assay-based typing.

Its CDR3 holds 17 amino acids, cysteine through phenylalanine. Here the CDR3 DNA is all that survives: 51 bases in frame from base 1. Looking up the germline V gene yields CDR1 MGHRA and CDR2 YSYEKL. The V end gives up 4 bases and the J end 0 bases, leaving 6 bases in the junction not matched to a gene. Whole blood was collected in K2EDTA tubes by collaborating institutions according to the institutions' own protocols. Collaborator samples were shipped for TCRbeta analysis as frozen whole blood, isolated PBMCs, or DNA extracted from either sample type. TCRbeta CDR3 regions were amplified from genomic DNA by means of the immunoSEQ Assay, a bias-controlled multiplex PCR. In the original analysis: The number of nucleated cells in each sample was estimated from the amplification of reference gene primers within the assay. To quantify the absolute abundance of each unique TCRbeta CDR3 rearrangement, sequence reads were collapsed and filtered. Productive Simpson clonality was computed per sample as the square root of Simpson's diversity index over productive rearrangements. TCRdb obtained this table from immuneACCESS and retained in-frame rearrangements with V and J assigned. These tables miss some clones; where compared with another copy, unresolved V genes account for less than half of the shortfall, and the remainder is unexplained. V, J and clone size derive from that table, while D and trimming were established from the DNA sequence. Across this sample there are over 400,000 clones, with approximately 85% seen only once. The ten largest clonotypes hold about 3.2% of the sample.

What the work shows at the level of the full study, not this receptor alone: How much clinical and demographic metadata was included differed by source and by participant, and the metadata was provided uncurated.

With regard to this clone: This clone's antigen is unknown. Per-base quality was not reported, and no clone a single base away is much larger than it.

The sequence derives from a human donor in a cohort sampled during active COVID-19. The V and J genes are TRBV4-1 and TRBJ2-1; TRBD2 agrees with 10 junctional bases. The sample was peripheral blood. The CDR3 region has the sequence CASSPGLAISSYNEQFF. The DNA reads TGCGCCAGCAGCCCGGGACTAGCGATAAGCTCCTACAATGAGCAGTTCTTC.